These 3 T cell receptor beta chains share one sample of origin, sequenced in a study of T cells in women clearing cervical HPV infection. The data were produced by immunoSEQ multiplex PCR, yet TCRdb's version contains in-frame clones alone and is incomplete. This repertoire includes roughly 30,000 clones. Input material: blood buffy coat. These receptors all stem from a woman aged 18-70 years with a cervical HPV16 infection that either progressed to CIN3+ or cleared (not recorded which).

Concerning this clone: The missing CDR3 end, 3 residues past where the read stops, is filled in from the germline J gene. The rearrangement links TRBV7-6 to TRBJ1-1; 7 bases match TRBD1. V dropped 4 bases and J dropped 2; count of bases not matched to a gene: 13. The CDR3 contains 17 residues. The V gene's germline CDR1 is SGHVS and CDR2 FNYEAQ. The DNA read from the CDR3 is TGTGCCAGCAGCTCAACAGCAACAGGGGCAATTAACACTGAA. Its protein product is CASSSTATGAINTE. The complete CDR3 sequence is CASSSTATGAINTEAFF.

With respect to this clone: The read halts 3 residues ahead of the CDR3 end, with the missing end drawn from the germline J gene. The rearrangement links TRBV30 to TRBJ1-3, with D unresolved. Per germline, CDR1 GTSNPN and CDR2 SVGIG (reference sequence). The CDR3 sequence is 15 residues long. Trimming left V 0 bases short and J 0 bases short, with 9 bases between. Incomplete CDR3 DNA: TGTGCCTGGAGTGTACAACGTTACTCTGGAAACACC. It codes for CAWSVQRYSGNT. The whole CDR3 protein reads CAWSVQRYSGNTIYF.

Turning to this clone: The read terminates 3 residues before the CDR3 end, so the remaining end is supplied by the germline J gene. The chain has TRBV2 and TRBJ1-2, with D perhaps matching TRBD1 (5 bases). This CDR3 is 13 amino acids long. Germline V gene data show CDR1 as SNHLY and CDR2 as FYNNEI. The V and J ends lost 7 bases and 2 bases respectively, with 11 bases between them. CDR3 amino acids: CASKQQENYGYTF. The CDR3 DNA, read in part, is TGTGCCAGCAAGCAACAGGAGAACTATGGC.